This T cell receptor beta chain is drawn from a study of CD8 T cells in Susac syndrome. TCR beta was sequenced from blood CD8+ and CD4+ T cells. Germline V gene data show CDR1 as SGDLS and CDR2 as YYNGEE. The CDR3 runs 12 residues. The V end was cut by 5 bases, the J end by 8 bases, with 13 bases between. Random hexamers were used to reverse transcribe the RNA input (about 0.45 to 1 ug). An immunoSEQ multiplex PCR amplified TCR beta CDR3 over 54 Vbeta and 13 Jbeta. TCRdb re-derived calls from the immunoSEQ multiplex PCR reads in MiXCR, one entry per CDR3 protein. The sample lists fewer than 150,000 distinct CDR3 sequences; 90% to 95% were seen once.

The TCR was taken from a human donor with multiple sclerosis. The sequencing input was CD8+ T cells from PBMCs. J is TRBJ1-2 and V is TRBV9; maybe TRBD1 (5 bases). The CDR3 DNA follows: TGTGCCAGCAGGGGGGTCTTTTCGGGCTACACCTTC. It encodes CASRGVFSGYTF.